This TCR beta chain stems from a study of blood T cell repertoires in COVID-19. The protocol was immunoSEQ multiplex PCR, while the TCRdb copy is restricted to in-frame clones and leaves out a portion. The sample lists about 70,000 clones, 70% to 85% occurring once. The CDR3 contains 14 residues. Germline V gives CDR1 SGHNT, CDR2 YYREEE (reference sequence). V lost 7 bases to trimming and J lost 2 bases, with 14 bases between them. The gene calls are TRBV5-4 and TRBJ2-3; perhaps TRBD2 as D (6 bases). This TCR was recovered from a woman in her seventies with acute or convalescent COVID-19. Sequencing was done on a sample of peripheral blood. The DNA of the CDR3 is TGTGCCAGCGCGGGCAGGGAGGCCACAGATACGCAGTATTTT. It codes for CASAGREATDTQYF.